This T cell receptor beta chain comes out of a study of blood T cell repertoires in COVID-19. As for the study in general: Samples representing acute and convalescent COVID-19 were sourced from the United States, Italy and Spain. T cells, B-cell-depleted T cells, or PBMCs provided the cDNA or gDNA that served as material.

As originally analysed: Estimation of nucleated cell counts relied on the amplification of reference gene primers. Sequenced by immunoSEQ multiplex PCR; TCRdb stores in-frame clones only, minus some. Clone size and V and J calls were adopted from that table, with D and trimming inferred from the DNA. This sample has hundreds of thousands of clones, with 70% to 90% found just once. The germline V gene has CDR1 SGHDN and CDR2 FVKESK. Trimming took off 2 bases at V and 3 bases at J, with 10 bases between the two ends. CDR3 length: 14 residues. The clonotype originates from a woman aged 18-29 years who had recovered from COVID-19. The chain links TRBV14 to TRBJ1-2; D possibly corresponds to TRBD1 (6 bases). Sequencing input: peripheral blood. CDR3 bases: TGTGCCAGCAGCCAACTAACAGGGTACTATGGCTACACCTTC. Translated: CASSQLTGYYGYTF.